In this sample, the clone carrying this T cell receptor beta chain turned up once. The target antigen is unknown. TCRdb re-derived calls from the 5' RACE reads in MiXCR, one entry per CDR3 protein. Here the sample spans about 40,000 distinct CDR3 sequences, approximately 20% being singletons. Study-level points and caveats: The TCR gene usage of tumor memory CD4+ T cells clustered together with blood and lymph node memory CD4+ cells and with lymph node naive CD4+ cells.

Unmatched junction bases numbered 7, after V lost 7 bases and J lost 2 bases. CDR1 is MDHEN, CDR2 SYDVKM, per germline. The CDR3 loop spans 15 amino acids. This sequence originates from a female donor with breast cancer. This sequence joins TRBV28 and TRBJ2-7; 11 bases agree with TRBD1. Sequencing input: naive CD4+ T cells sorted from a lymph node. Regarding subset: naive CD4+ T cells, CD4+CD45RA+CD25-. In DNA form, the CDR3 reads TGTGCCAGCACCGCTCCGGGACAGGGGGCCTACGAGCAGTACTTC. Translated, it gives CASTAPGQGAYEQYF.